This TCR beta chain was identified during a study of PD-1 blockade in classical Hodgkin lymphoma. Study conclusions and caveats: Patients excluded were those beginning nivolumab under 1 year after ASCT. Possible causes of repertoire differences, disease activity or prior therapy, remain undefined. It was reported that newly diagnosed patients had less baseline TCR diversity than healthy donors. CD4+ TCR diversity, unlike CD8+, rose significantly by C4D1.

Method: immunoSEQ multiplex PCR; TCRdb's copy keeps in-frame clones and lacks some. In the table there are tens of thousands of clones, about 75% of which are singletons. Remarks on this clone: Antigen unknown.

As for time point: cycle 4 day 1 (C4D1), after less than seven weeks of nivolumab. Every patient was affected by relapse after autologous stem cell transplantation, while exposure to brentuximab vedotin was not uniform. V was clipped by 2 bases and J by 4 bases, with 14 bases between them. The CDR3 is 15 residues long. Germline V gives CDR1 MNHEY, CDR2 SMNVEV (reference sequence). The chain joins TRBV27 to TRBJ1-2; D might be TRBD1 (5 bases). This clonotype was obtained from a human donor with classical Hodgkin lymphoma. The material sequenced was peripheral blood mononuclear cells (PBMCs), taken before the fourth cycle of nivolumab. The CDR3 loop is CASSLAGGPIYGYTF. CDR3 coding DNA: TGTGCCAGCAGTTTAGCGGGGGGACCTATCTATGGCTACACCTTC.